Sequencing of this T cell receptor beta chain was carried out in a study of Graves' ophthalmopathy and Graves' hyperthyroidism. RNA transcripts served as template for amplifying TCR beta CDR3 sequences. First-round RT-PCR used HTBI primers; second-round multiplex PCR followed. TCRdb used MiXCR to reprocess the multiplex PCR reads, holding one entry per CDR3 protein. The data show about 58,000 distinct CDR3 sequences, more than 40% seen once. There are 16 residues in the CDR3. Germline V gives CDR1 SGHTA, CDR2 FQGNSA. The junction had 7 bases not matched to a gene; V was cut back by 4 bases and J by 2 bases.

V and J are TRBV7-2 and TRBJ2-7, with TRBD1 matching over 11 bases. The receptor's source is an adult woman with Graves' ophthalmopathy. The sample consisted of peripheral blood. For the CDR3, the DNA is TGTGCCAGCAGCTGGGGACAGGGGGAGAGACCCTACGAGCAGTACTTC. The encoded protein is CASSWGQGERPYEQYF.